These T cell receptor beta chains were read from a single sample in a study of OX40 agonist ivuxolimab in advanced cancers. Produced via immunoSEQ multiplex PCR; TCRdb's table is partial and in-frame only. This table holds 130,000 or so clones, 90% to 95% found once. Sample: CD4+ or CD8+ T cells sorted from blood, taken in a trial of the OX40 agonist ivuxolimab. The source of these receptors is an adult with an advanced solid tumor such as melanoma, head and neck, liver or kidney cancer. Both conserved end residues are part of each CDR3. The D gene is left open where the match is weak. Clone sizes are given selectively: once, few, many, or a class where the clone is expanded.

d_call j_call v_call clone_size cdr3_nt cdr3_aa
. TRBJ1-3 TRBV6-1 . TGTGCCAGCAGTGAAGCGCTGGTAGACTCTGGAAACACCATATATTTT CASSEALVDSGNTIYF
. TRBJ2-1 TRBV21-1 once TGTGCCAGCAGCCCCCGGGGAGATTACCGTGAGCAGTTCTTC CASSPRGDYREQFF
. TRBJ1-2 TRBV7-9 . TGTGCCAGCAGCTTATCACGAGGGGGTAACTATGGCTACACCTTC CASSLSRGGNYGYTF
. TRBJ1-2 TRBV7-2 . TGTGCCAGCAGCTTAGATCCGGGGGGTAACTATGGCTACACCTTC CASSLDPGGNYGYTF
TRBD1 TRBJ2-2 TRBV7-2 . TGTGCCAGCAGCCCCCTCAGCCCAAGGACAGGGGTCGGGGAGCTGTTTTTT CASSPLSPRTGVGELFF
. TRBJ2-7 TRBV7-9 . TGTGCCAGCAGCTTTGGGGGGATTTACGAGCAGTACTTC CASSFGGIYEQYF
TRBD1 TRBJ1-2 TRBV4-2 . TGTGCCAGCAGCCAAGATCGGAACAGGGGGTATGGCTACACCTTC CASSQDRNRGYGYTF
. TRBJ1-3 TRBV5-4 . TGTGCCAGCAGCTTGGTCGGCGGCTCTGGAAACACCATATATTTT CASSLVGGSGNTIYF
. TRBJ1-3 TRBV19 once TGTGCCAGTAGTTACACCTTCCAAGGGCGAAACACCATATATTTT CASSYTFQGRNTIYF
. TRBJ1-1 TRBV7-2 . TGTGCCAGCAGCTCGGTAAGGGATCCTGAAGCTTTCTTT CASSSVRDPEAFF
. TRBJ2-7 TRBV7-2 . TGTGCCAGCAGCTCGATTGTAAGTTCACCCTACGAGCAGTACTTC CASSSIVSSPYEQYF
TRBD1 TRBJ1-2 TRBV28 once TGTGCCAGCAGTACATCGGGACAGGGTAACTATGGCTACACCTTC CASSTSGQGNYGYTF
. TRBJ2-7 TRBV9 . TGTGCCAGCAGCGTATCCCTCTCGGGGGAGCAGTACTTC CASSVSLSGEQYF
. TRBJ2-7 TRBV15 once TGTGCCACCAGCAGAGAAGGAGGGGGCTACGAGCAGTACTTC CATSREGGGYEQYF
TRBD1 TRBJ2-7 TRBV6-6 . TGTGCCACGGGACAGGGCACCTACGAGCAGTACTTC CATGQGTYEQYF
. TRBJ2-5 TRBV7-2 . TGTGCCAGCAGCTTGGAGCAAATCAAAGAGACCCAGTACTTC CASSLEQIKETQYF
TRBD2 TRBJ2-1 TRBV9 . TGTGCCAGCAGCGTAGGTGTAGCGGGAGGGCCTGACAATGAGCAGTTCTTC CASSVGVAGGPDNEQFF
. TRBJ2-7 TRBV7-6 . TGTGCCAGCAGCTCGCCGCGTGGCGTCGGGGAGCAGTACTTC CASSSPRGVGEQYF
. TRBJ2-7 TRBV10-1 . TGCGCCAGCAGCACCTACGACGAGCAGTACTTC CASSTYDEQYF
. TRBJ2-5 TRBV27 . TGTGCCAGCAGTTGGCGGGGGCGGGCGGAGACCCAGTACTTC CASSWRGRAETQYF
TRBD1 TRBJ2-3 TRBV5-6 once TGTGCCAGCAGCTTGACAGGGGATGGCACAGATACGCAGTATTTT CASSLTGDGTDTQYF
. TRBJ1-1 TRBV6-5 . TGTGCCAGCAGCTTGGGACAGAACACTGAAGCTTTCTTT CASSLGQNTEAFF
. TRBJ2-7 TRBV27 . TGTGCCACCGCACCGGGTTATCGGGGACTTCCCTCCTACGAGCAGTACTTC CATAPGYRGLPSYEQYF
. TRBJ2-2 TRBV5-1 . TGCGCCAGCAGCTATAGCACCGGGGAGCTGTTTTTT CASSYSTGELFF
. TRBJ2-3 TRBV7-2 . TGTGCCAGCAATTTTCAGGGAGCAGATACGCAGTATTTT CASNFQGADTQYF
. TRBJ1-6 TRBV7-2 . TGTGCCAGCAGCACCCAGTGGGGGGTCATCCACTTT CASSTQWGVIHF
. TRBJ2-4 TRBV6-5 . TGTGCCAGCAACCCGGATGGGGCCAAAAACATTCAGTACTTC CASNPDGAKNIQYF
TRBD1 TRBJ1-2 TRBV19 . TGTGCCAGTAGACCGACAGGGGGAGGCTATGGCTACACCTTC CASRPTGGGYGYTF
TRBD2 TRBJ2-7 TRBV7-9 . TGTGCCAGTAGGCGGGAGGGTTACGAGCAGTACTTC CASRREGYEQYF
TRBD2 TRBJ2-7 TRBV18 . TGTGCCAGCTCACCGCCGGGACTAGAGAAGCAGTACTTC CASSPPGLEKQYF
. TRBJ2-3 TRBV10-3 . TGTGCCATCAGGACCACAGATACGCAGTATTTT CAIRTTDTQYF
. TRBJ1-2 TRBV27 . TGTGCCAGCAGTTCTTCCGCCTTCTATGGCTACACCTTC CASSSSAFYGYTF
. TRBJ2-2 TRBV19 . TGTGCCAGTAGTATCTTAGGGGGAAACACCGGGGAGCTGTTTTTT CASSILGGNTGELFF
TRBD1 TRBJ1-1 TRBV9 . TGTGCCAGCAGCGTATCAGGGGGGAACACTGAAGCTTTCTTT CASSVSGGNTEAFF
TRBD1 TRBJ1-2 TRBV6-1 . TGTGCCAGCAGTGTAGCACCCTCACTCAGGGGGGGGGACTATGGCTACACCTTC CASSVAPSLRGGDYGYTF
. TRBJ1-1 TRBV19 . TGTGCCAGTAGTGGGCGGAGACTTAACACTGAAGCTTTCTTT CASSGRRLNTEAFF
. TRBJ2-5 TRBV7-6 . TGTGCCAGCAGCCATACCGGGACACCCCCTAAGTACTTC CASSHTGTPPKYF
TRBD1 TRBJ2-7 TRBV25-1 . TGTGCCACCCTGACAGGGAACGAGCAGTACTTC CATLTGNEQYF